The 17 T cell receptor beta chains reported below all come from one sample, sequenced in a study of shared clonotypes between healthy human individuals. Only in-frame clones appear in the TCRdb table, and some are missing; sequencing was by immunoSEQ multiplex PCR. The table lists approximately 500,000 clones, 95% to 97% of them singletons. The material sequenced was naive CD4+ T cells sorted from blood. Subset: CD45RA+ positively selected. Receptors were obtained from a woman aged 25 to 39 in good health.

The J gene is TRBJ2-1, the V gene TRBV5-1; TRBD2 matches 7 bases. Germline V gives CDR1 SGHRS, CDR2 YFSETQ. There are 15 residues in the CDR3. V was clipped by 0 bases and J by 8 bases; unmatched bases: 8. CDR3 sequence: CASSLVGLPSDEQFF. The DNA of the CDR3 is TGCGCCAGCAGCTTGGTGGGACTACCTAGTGATGAGCAGTTCTTC.

This rearrangement joins TRBV6-6 to TRBJ2-5, with D possibly matching TRBD2 (5 bases). The end of the DNA aligns better with TRBJ2-7, so the J call may be wrong. The germline V gene encodes CDR1 MNHNY and CDR2 SVGAGI (reference sequence). There are 14 residues in the CDR3. The CDR3: CASSYSPSIYEQYF. The CDR3 nucleotides are TGTGCCAGCAGTTACTCTCCTAGCATCTACGAGCAGTACTTC.

The V call is TRBV4-1, the J call TRBJ2-7; 7 bases fit TRBD2. The CDR3 runs 15 residues. J lost 3 bases, V lost 0 bases, and 5 bases had no gene match. The germline CDR1 and CDR2 sequences are MGHRA and YSYEKL. The DNA of the CDR3 is TGCGCCAGCAGCCAAGAAAAGCGGGATCACTACGAGCAGTACTTC. This codes for CASSQEKRDHYEQYF.

The chain couples TRBV5-1 to TRBJ2-5; D perhaps matches TRBD1 (6 bases). Trimming removed 9 bases from V and 5 bases from J, with 17 bases in between. CDR1 is SGHRS, CDR2 YFSETQ, per germline. This CDR3 contains 13 residues. This chain's CDR3 is CATTTTQGETQYF. The CDR3, as DNA: TGCGCCACCACTACTACCCAGGGGGAGACCCAGTACTTC.

The chain links TRBV5-1 to TRBJ2-3; TRBD2 matches at 9 bases. The CDR3 extends over 15 amino acids. Trimming at V came to 4 bases and at J to 6 bases, leaving 9 bases not matched to a gene. Looked up from germline, CDR1 is SGHRS and CDR2 is YFSETQ. CDR3 DNA sequence: TGCGCCAGCAGCAGTTCCGGCGGGAGGGGTGATACGCAGTATTTT. It translates to CASSSSGGRGDTQYF.

CDR3 region: CASSWTEKPGNTIYF. The CDR3 DNA reads as TGTGCCAGCAGTTGGACAGAGAAGCCTGGAAACACCATATATTTT. The V call is TRBV6-6, the J call TRBJ1-3, with a tentative D call TRBD1 (6 bases). V was cut by 4 bases and J by 2 bases, with 12 bases left in between. The CDR3 covers 15 residues. Germline CDR1 MNHNY, CDR2 SVGAGI (reference sequence).

The gene calls are TRBV11-1 and TRBJ2-7; the D gene could be TRBD1 or TRBD2 (7 bases each). V gave up 5 bases and J gave up 4 bases, with 15 bases separating them. The CDR3 is 14 residues long. Per the germline V gene, CDR1 is SGHAT and CDR2 is FQDESV (reference sequence). CDR3 residues: CASSQRDSRYEQYF. In DNA, the CDR3 is TGTGCCAGCAGCCAGCGGGACAGCCGATACGAGCAGTACTTC.

The chain links TRBV29-1 to TRBJ2-6; either TRBD1 or TRBD2 may fit D (6 bases each). Germline-derived CDR1 and CDR2 are SQVTM and ANQGSEA. The V end lost 4 bases, the J end lost 0 bases, and 16 bases lay between the germline ends. The CDR3 runs 17 residues. The CDR3 here is CSVVPPGGRSGANVLTF. In DNA, the CDR3 is TGCAGCGTTGTCCCCCCCGGGGGCCGCTCTGGGGCCAACGTCCTGACTTTC.

The chain links TRBV29-1 to TRBJ1-1, with D maybe TRBD1 (5 bases). With 0 bases removed from V and 6 bases from J, the gap between germline ends came to 17 bases. Germline CDR1 reads SQVTM; CDR2 reads ANQGSEA. The CDR3 is 15 residues long. The CDR3 here is CSVEDQPGQNSEAFF. CDR3 sequence (DNA): TGCAGCGTTGAAGATCAGCCAGGGCAAAACTCTGAAGCTTTCTTT.

For the CDR3, the DNA is TGTGCCAGCAGGCTCATCGTCTTGGGCGAGCAGTACTTC. Translated, it gives CASRLIVLGEQYF. The rearrangement links TRBV6-1 to TRBJ2-7, with D unresolved. Trimming took off 6 bases at V and 6 bases at J, with 15 bases between the two ends. Germline V CDR1 and CDR2: MNHNS, SASEGT. This CDR3 spans 13 amino acids.

The chain combines TRBV7-9 with TRBJ2-2, with D possibly TRBD1 on 5 matching bases. The CDR3 is 15 amino acids. The V and J ends lost 2 bases and 2 bases respectively, with 9 bases between them. Looked up from germline, CDR1 is SEHNR and CDR2 is FQNEAQ (reference sequence). This CDR3 reads CASSLTGHNTGELFF. The CDR3 DNA is TGTGCCAGCAGCTTAACAGGACATAACACCGGGGAGCTGTTTTTT.

This rearrangement joins TRBV10-2 to TRBJ2-7, with TRBD1 identical over 12 bases. This CDR3 comprises 16 residues. Germline-derived CDR1 and CDR2 are WSHSY and SAAADI. Losses at the gene ends were 0 bases for V and 5 bases for J; bases not matched to a gene: 5. In DNA, the CDR3 is TGCGCCAGCAGTGAGTCGTTCGGGACAGGGGGCGACGAGCAGTACTTC. This translates into CASSESFGTGGDEQYF.

This sequence joins TRBV5-1 and TRBJ2-2, with a possible D match to TRBD2 (6 bases). The V end lost 0 bases, the J end lost 3 bases, and 6 bases lay between the germline ends. The CDR3 sequence is 14 residues long. CDR1 SGHRS and CDR2 YFSETQ come from the germline V gene. The CDR3 here is CASSLAGDTGELFF. For the CDR3, the DNA is TGCGCCAGCAGCTTGGCGGGAGACACCGGGGAGCTGTTTTTT.

V gene TRBV5-1 combines with J gene TRBJ1-1; no clear D. The germline gives CDR1 SGHRS, CDR2 YFSETQ. The CDR3 consists of 15 residues. V lost 0 bases and J lost 0, with 9 bases in between. The CDR3 bases are TGCGCCAGCAGCTTGGGCTTCAGTCTGAACACTGAAGCTTTCTTT. Translation gives CASSLGFSLNTEAFF.

The gene calls are TRBV28 and TRBJ1-6; D uncertain. The germline CDR1 and CDR2 sequences are MDHEN and SYDVKM. V was pared by 5 bases and J by 0 bases, with 5 bases between. The CDR3 loop spans 14 amino acids. The CDR3 DNA follows: TGTGCCAGCAGTAGGGACTCCTATAATTCACCCCTCCACTTT. This codes for CASSRDSYNSPLHF.

The chain employs TRBV7-9 and TRBJ2-6; a weak D match, TRBD2 (6 bases). The CDR3 sequence is 16 residues long. V was pared by 9 bases and J by 4 bases, with 19 bases between. CDR1 and CDR2 (germline): SEHNR, FQNEAQ (reference sequence). In DNA, the CDR3 is TGTGCCAGGGAGGAGGGGATTGGGCTGGGGGCCAACGTCCTGACTTTC. Residues: CAREEGIGLGANVLTF.

This clone was observed a single time. CDR3 coding DNA: TGTGCCAGCAGCAAAGGTTGGCGGGACGGGATGGTGGTGCACAGCAATCAGCCCCAGCATTTT. This sequence encodes CASSKGWRDGMVVHSNQPQHF. The gene calls are TRBV21-1 and TRBJ1-5. TRBV21-1 is annotated as a pseudogene. This CDR3 contains 21 residues.